What follows are 13 T cell receptor beta chains derived from one specimen sequenced in a study of graft-versus-host responses after intestinal transplantation. TCRdb's table, derived via immunoSEQ multiplex PCR, lists solely in-frame clones and lacks some. The sample lists 85,000 to 130,000 clones; approximately 84% were seen once. For these TCRs, the target antigens are not known. The sequencing used unstimulated CD4+ T cells sorted from spleen or lymph node cells, collected before intestinal transplant. The receptors come from a human donor who received an intestinal transplant.

This clone was recorded a few times. The gene calls are TRBV28 and TRBJ1-2; 8 bases agree with TRBD1. The CDR3 has 14 residues. Trimming took 5 bases from V and 4 from J; bases not matched to a gene: 6. Germline-derived CDR1 and CDR2 are MDHEN and SYDVKM. CDR3 coding DNA: TGTGCCAGCAGTACCGAGGGACAGGTCTATGGCTACACCTTC. Its protein product is CASSTEGQVYGYTF.

V usage is TRBV9 and J usage is TRBJ2-1; TRBD2 matches 14 bases. This CDR3 region has 19 residues. The J segment lost 7 bases and the V segment lost 3 bases, leaving 15 bases of the junction unmatched. Germline loops: CDR1 SGDLS, CDR2 YYNGEE. In DNA form, the CDR3 reads TGTGCCAGCAGCGGGAGACTAGCGGGAGGGCCCTTGTTGTCAAATGAGCAGTTCTTC. It specifies CASSGRLAGGPLLSNEQFF.

The sample holds a few counts of this clone. The chain uses TRBV11-2 and TRBJ2-5; unclear D gene. Trimming left V 4 bases short and J 1 base short, with 7 bases between. Germline CDR1 reads SGHAT; CDR2 reads FQNNGV. The CDR3 spans 13 residues. This CDR3 reads CASSSYTQETQYF. The CDR3 nucleotides read TGTGCCAGCAGCTCCTACACCCAAGAGACCCAGTACTTC.

V usage is TRBV11-1 and J usage is TRBJ2-1; 10 nucleotides agree with TRBD2. The CDR3 loop spans 16 amino acids. Germline CDR1 is SGHAT and CDR2 is FQDESV (reference sequence). V gave up 4 bases and J gave up 6 bases; unmatched junction bases: 9. The CDR3 loop reads CASSYSGGAVVNEQFF. As DNA, the CDR3 is TGTGCCAGCAGCTACAGCGGGGGGGCCGTAGTCAATGAGCAGTTCTTC.

The rearrangement joins TRBV7-9 to TRBJ1-1; D call uncertain. Trimming stripped 7 bases from V and 2 bases from J, with 11 bases between. CDR1 SEHNR and CDR2 FQNEAQ come from the germline V gene (reference sequence). CDR3 length: 13 residues. CDR3 region: CASILTVNTEAFF. Here the CDR3 DNA reads TGTGCCAGCATACTAACCGTCAACACTGAAGCTTTCTTT.

V usage is TRBV7-9 and J usage is TRBJ2-5; TRBD2 might be the D (7 bases). Looked up from germline, CDR1 is SEHNR and CDR2 is FQNEAQ (reference sequence). V was shortened by 5 bases and J by 5 bases, with 12 bases between the two germline ends. The CDR3 covers 13 residues. DNA of the CDR3: TGTGCCAGCAGCCGCGGGGGCCCGGAGACCCAGTACTTC. Translated: CASSRGGPETQYF.

The gene calls are TRBV28 and TRBJ2-1; either TRBD1 or TRBD2 may supply D (5 bases each). Trimming removed 6 bases from V and 4 bases from J, with 13 bases in between. This CDR3 comprises 14 residues. Germline loops: CDR1 MDHEN, CDR2 SYDVKM. CDR3 region: CASSSGTLYNEQFF. CDR3 DNA: TGTGCCAGCAGCTCCGGGACCCTTTACAATGAGCAGTTCTTC.

The chain's CDR3 is CASSLDHSLYEQYF. DNA for the CDR3: TGTGCCAGCAGCTTAGATCATAGTCTCTACGAGCAGTACTTC. This chain uses TRBV11-2 with TRBJ2-7, with unresolved D. The germline V and J ends were trimmed by 0 bases and 3 bases, with 9 bases remaining between them. The CDR3 is 14 amino acids. The germline CDR1 and CDR2 sequences are SGHAT and FQNNGV.

This rearrangement joins TRBV6-6 to TRBJ1-6, with D hard to call. This CDR3 contains 12 residues. The germline V gene encodes CDR1 MNHNY and CDR2 SVGAGI (reference sequence). The V gene lost 7 bases and the J gene lost 10 bases, with 11 bases spanning the gap. The CDR3 spells CASKREASPLHF. The CDR3 region has the DNA TGTGCCAGCAAGAGGGAGGCCTCACCCCTCCACTTT.

The CDR3 DNA sequence: TGCAGCGTTGCCAGGGGGGACTACTCCTACGAGCAGTACTTC. Residues: CSVARGDYSYEQYF. The chain links TRBV29-1 to TRBJ2-7; tentatively, D is TRBD1 or TRBD2 (7 bases each). Germline CDR1 and CDR2: SQVTM and ANQGSEA. There are 14 residues in the CDR3. Trimming shortened V by 4 bases and J by 0 bases, and 13 bases separated the two germline ends.

The chain employs TRBV10-3 and TRBJ1-1, with a weak D call TRBD1 (6 bases). The ends were cut back, 5 bases at V and 3 bases at J, with 19 bases in the middle. Germline V gene lookup returns CDR1 ENHRY and CDR2 SYGVKD. The CDR3 has 16 residues. The CDR3 DNA reads as TGTGCCATCAGTACAGGGAACCCAAAGTTAGACACTGAAGCTTTCTTT. Protein product: CAISTGNPKLDTEAFF.

CDR3 DNA: TGTGCCAGTAGTAAAGAGGAGGGTTCTAATGAAAAACTGTTTTTT. Translating it yields CASSKEEGSNEKLFF. This chain joins TRBV19 and TRBJ1-4; D gene ambiguous. Per the germline V gene, CDR1 is LNHDA and CDR2 is SQIVND (reference sequence). The CDR3 spans 15 residues. V was trimmed by 4 bases and J by 3 bases, leaving 12 bases between them.

J is TRBJ2-3 and V is TRBV4-1, with 8 bases aligning to TRBD2. Germline CDR1 is MGHRA and CDR2 is YSYEKL. J gave up 2 bases and V 1 base, and 8 bases lay outside the gene matches. This CDR3 spans 17 amino acids. CDR3 sequence reads: CASSQAMVAGITDTQYF. The CDR3 region has the DNA TGCGCCAGCAGCCAAGCCATGGTAGCGGGAATCACAGATACGCAGTATTTT.